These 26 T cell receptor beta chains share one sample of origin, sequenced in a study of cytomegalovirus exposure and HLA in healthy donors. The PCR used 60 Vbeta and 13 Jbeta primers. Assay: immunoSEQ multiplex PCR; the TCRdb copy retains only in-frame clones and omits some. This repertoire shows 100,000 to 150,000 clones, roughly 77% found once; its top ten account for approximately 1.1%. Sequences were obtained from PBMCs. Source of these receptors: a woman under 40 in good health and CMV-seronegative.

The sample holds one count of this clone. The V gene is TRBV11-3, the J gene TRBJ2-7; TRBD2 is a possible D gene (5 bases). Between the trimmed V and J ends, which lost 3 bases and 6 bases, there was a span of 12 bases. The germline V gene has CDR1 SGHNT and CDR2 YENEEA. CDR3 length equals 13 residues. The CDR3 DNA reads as TGTGCCAGCAGCTTCAACGGGATGCCCGAGCAGTACTTC. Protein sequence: CASSFNGMPEQYF.

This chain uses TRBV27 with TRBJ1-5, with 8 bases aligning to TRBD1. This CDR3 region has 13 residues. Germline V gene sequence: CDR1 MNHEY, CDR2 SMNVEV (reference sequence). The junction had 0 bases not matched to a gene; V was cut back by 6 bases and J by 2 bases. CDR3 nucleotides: TGTGCCAGCAGGACAGGGGGCAATCAGCCCCAGCATTTT. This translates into CASRTGGNQPQHF.

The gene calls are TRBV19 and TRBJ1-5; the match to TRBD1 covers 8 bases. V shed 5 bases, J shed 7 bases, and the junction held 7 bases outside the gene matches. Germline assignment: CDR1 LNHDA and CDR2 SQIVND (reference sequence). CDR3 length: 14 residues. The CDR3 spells CASSDRGGFQPQHF. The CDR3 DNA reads TGTGCCAGTAGTGACAGGGGAGGGTTCCAGCCCCAGCATTTT.

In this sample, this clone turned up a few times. CDR3 DNA sequence: TGTGCCAGCAGTAGCGGGAGCAATGAGCAGTTCTTC. It translates to CASSSGSNEQFF. The J gene is TRBJ2-1, the V gene TRBV2; 8 nucleotides align to TRBD2. This CDR3 contains 12 residues. With V trimmed by 5 bases and J by 6 bases, 0 bases remained unmatched. CDR1 is SNHLY and CDR2 is FYNNEI in the germline V gene. The full variable domain, with the rest looked up from reference TRBV2 and TRBJ2-1, is EPEVTQTPSHQVTQMGQEVILRCVPISNHLYFYWYRQILGQKVEFLVSFYNNEISEKSEIFDDQFSVERPDGSNFTLKIRSTKLEDSAMYFCASSSGSNEQFFGPGTRLTVL.

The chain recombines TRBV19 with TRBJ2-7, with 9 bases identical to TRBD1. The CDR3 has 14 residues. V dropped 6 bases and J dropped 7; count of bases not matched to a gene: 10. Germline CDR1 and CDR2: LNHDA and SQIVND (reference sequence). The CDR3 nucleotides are TGTGCCAGTAGGGACAGGGGATGGAAGGAGGAGCAGTACTTC. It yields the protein CASRDRGWKEEQYF.

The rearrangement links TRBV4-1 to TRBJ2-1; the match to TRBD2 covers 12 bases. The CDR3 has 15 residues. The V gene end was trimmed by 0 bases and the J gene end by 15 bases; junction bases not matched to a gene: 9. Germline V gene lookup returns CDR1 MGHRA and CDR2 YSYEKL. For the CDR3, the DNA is TGCGCCAGCAGCCAAGAACCTAGCGGGAGGGCCGGGGTGTTCTTC. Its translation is CASSQEPSGRAGVFF.

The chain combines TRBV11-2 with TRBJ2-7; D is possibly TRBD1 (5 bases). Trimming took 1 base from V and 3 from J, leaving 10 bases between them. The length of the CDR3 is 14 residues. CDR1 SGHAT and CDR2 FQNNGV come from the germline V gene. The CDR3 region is CASSLAAQGYEQYF. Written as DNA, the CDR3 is TGTGCCAGCAGCTTAGCGGCCCAGGGCTACGAGCAGTACTTC.

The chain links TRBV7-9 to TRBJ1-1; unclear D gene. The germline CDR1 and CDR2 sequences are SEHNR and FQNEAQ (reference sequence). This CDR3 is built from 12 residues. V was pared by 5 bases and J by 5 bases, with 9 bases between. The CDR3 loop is CASSHGGTEAFF. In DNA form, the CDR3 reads TGTGCCAGCAGCCACGGCGGGACTGAAGCTTTCTTT.

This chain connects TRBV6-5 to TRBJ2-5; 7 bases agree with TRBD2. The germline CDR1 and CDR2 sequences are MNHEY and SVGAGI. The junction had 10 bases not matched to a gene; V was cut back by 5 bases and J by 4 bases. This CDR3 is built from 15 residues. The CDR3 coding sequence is TGTGCCAGCAGTACTTGGGGGGGGGTGGGAGAGACCCAGTACTTC. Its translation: CASSTWGGVGETQYF.

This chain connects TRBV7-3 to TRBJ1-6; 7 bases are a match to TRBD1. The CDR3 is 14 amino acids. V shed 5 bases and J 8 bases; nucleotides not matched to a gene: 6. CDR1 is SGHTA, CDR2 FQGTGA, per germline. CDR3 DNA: TGTGCCAGCAGCGCCGGACAGGCCTATTCACCCCTCCACTTT. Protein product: CASSAGQAYSPLHF.

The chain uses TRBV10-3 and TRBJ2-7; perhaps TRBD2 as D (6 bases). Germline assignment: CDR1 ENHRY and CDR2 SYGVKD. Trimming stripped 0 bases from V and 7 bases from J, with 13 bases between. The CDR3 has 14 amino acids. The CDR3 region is CAISESLAAREQYF. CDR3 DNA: TGTGCCATCAGTGAGTCACTAGCTGCCAGGGAGCAGTACTTC.

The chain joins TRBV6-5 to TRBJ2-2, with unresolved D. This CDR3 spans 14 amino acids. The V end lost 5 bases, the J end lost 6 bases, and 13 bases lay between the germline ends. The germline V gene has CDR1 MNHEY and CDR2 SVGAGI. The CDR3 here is CASSPISWAGELFF. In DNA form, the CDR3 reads TGTGCCAGCAGTCCTATTAGCTGGGCCGGGGAGCTGTTTTTT.

CDR3 in DNA: TGTGCCAGCAGCGCCGGGACTACCCATACGCAGTATTTT. Its translation is CASSAGTTHTQYF. The V and J genes are TRBV9 and TRBJ2-3; TRBD2 agrees at 7 bases. Looked up from germline, CDR1 is SGDLS and CDR2 is YYNGEE. The length of the CDR3 is 13 residues. With 3 bases clipped from V and 7 bases from J, the junction kept 5 bases outside the gene matches.

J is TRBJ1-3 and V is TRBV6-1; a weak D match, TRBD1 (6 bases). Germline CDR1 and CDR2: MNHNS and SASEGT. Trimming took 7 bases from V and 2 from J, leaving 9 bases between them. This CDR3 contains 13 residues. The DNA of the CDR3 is TGTGCCAGCATCGCAGGGGCTGGAAACACCATATATTTT. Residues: CASIAGAGNTIYF.

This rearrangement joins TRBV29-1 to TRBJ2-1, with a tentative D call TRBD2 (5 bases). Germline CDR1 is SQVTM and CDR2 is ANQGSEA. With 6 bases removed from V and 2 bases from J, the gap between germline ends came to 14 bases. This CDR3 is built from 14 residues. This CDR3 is CSVPDGGPYNEQFF. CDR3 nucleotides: TGCAGCGTCCCCGACGGAGGTCCCTACAATGAGCAGTTCTTC.

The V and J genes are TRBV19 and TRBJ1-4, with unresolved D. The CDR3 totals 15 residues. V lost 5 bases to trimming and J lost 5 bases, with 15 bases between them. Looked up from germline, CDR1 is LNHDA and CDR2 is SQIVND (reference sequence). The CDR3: CASSLDTGLNEKLFF. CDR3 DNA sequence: TGTGCCAGTAGTCTCGACACTGGACTAAATGAAAAACTGTTTTTT.

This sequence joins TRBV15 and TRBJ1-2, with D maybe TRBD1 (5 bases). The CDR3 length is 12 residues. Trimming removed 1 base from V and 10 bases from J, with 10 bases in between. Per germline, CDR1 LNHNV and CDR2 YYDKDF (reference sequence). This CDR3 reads CATSRADSDYTF. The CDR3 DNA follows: TGTGCCACCAGCAGAGCTGACAGTGACTACACCTTC.

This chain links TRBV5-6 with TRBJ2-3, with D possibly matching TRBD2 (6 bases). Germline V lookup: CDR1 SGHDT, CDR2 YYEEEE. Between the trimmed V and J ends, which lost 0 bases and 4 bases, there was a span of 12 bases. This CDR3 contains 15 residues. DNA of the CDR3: TGTGCCAGCAGCTTGGGGCGGGGTCTCGCAGATACGCAGTATTTT. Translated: CASSLGRGLADTQYF.

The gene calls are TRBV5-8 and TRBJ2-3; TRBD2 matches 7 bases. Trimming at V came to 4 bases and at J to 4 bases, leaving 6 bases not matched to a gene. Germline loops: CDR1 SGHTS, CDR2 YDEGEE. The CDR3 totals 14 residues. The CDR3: CASSSGTPPDTQYF. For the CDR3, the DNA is TGTGCCAGCAGCAGCGGGACTCCCCCAGATACGCAGTATTTT.

The CDR3 nucleotides read TGTGCCAGCAACCCCCGGACAGGGGTCGGCACCTACGAGCAGTACTTC. It encodes CASNPRTGVGTYEQYF. This chain connects TRBV7-9 to TRBJ2-7, with 9 bases identical to TRBD1. This CDR3 is built from 16 residues. Unmatched junction bases numbered 12, after V lost 7 bases and J lost 2 bases. Germline CDR1 SEHNR, CDR2 FQNEAQ (reference sequence).

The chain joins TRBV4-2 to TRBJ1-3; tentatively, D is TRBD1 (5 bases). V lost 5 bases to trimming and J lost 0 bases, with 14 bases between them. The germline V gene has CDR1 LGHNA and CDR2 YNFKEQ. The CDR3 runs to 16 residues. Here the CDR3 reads CASSKTGGNSGNTIYF. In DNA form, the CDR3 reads TGTGCCAGCAGCAAAACGGGGGGTAACTCTGGAAACACCATATATTTT.

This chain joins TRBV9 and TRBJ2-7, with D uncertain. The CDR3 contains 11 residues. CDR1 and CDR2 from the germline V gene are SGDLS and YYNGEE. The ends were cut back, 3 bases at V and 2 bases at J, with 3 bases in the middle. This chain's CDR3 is CASSDTYEQYF. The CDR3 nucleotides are TGTGCCAGCAGCGACACCTACGAGCAGTACTTC.

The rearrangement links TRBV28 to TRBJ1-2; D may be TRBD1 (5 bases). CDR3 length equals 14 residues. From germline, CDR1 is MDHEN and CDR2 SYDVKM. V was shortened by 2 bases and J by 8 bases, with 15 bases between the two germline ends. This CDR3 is CASSLKGRPPGYTF. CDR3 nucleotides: TGTGCCAGCAGTTTAAAGGGGAGGCCCCCCGGCTACACCTTC.

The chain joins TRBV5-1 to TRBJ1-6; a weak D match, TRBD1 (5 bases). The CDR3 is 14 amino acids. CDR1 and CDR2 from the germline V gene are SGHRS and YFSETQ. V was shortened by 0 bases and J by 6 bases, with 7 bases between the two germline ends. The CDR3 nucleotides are TGCGCCAGCAGCTTGGAGACAGTTAATTCACCCCTCCACTTT. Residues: CASSLETVNSPLHF.

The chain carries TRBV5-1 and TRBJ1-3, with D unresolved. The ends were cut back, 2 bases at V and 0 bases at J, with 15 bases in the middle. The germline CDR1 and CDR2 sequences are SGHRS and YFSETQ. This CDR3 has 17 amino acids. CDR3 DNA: TGCGCCAGCAGCTTTGGGTCTGCGGGGAGCTCTGGAAACACCATATATTTT. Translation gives CASSFGSAGSSGNTIYF.

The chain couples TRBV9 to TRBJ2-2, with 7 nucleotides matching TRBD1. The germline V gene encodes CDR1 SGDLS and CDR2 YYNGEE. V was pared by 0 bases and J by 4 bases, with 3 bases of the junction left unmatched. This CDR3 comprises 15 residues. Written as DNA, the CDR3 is TGTGCCAGCAGCGTAGTGGCAGGGGGCACCGGGGAGCTGTTTTTT. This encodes CASSVVAGGTGELFF.